A single sample gave rise to the 23 T cell receptor beta chains below, sequenced in a study of shared T cell receptors in the human thymus. Only in-frame clones appear in the TCRdb table, and some are missing; sequencing was by immunoSEQ multiplex PCR. Of just under 550,000 clones in the sample, around 78% were seen once. These same records also appear under a second study, on human thymus T cells.

Specimen: thymocytes. The origin of the receptors is a boy younger than two with a congenital heart defect.

The rearrangement links TRBV4-3 to TRBJ2-3; the D gene is possibly TRBD1 (6 bases). V lost 4 bases, J lost 0 bases, and 17 bases lay in between. The CDR3 covers 17 residues. Germline V gene sequence: CDR1 LGHNA, CDR2 YSLEER. This CDR3 is CASSPSWGLSSTDTQYF. CDR3 in DNA: TGCGCCAGCAGCCCTTCCTGGGGGCTATCTAGCACAGATACGCAGTATTTT.

The chain is built from TRBV6-1 and TRBJ1-1; TRBD1 aligns across 7 bases. V was clipped by 4 bases and J by 5 bases; unmatched bases: 7. Germline V gene data show CDR1 as MNHNS and CDR2 as SASEGT. The CDR3 has 14 residues. CDR3 nucleotide sequence: TGTGCCAGCAGTGCCACAGGGGAGTTGACTGAAGCTTTCTTT. It codes for CASSATGELTEAFF.

The V gene is TRBV4-2, the J gene TRBJ1-5; 9 bases agree with TRBD1. The V segment lost 0 bases and the J segment 3 bases; nucleotides outside the gene matches: 6. This CDR3 spans 17 amino acids. In germline, CDR1 is LGHNA, CDR2 YNFKEQ. CDR3 sequence reads: CASSQEGGQGANQPQHF. The DNA of the CDR3 is TGTGCCAGCAGCCAAGAAGGGGGACAGGGTGCCAATCAGCCCCAGCATTTT.

The chain carries TRBV25-1 and TRBJ1-2; D remains unclear. Germline V gene data show CDR1 as MGHDK and CDR2 as SYGVNS. V lost 4 bases and J 5 bases, leaving 14 bases between the germline ends. The CDR3 loop spans 14 amino acids. In DNA form, the CDR3 reads TGTGCCAGCAGTGGCGACGGGTTTGGGTATGGCTACACCTTC. Amino acid sequence: CASSGDGFGYGYTF.

This clone has just a few counts. The chain carries TRBV6-1 and TRBJ1-4; TRBD1 matches 10 bases. Per the germline V gene, CDR1 is MNHNS and CDR2 is SASEGT. Trimming removed 6 bases from V and 0 bases from J; junction bases left unmatched: 10. The CDR3 spans 18 residues. CDR3 nucleotide sequence: TGTGCCAGCAGCGAAAGGGCGACAGGGGGCACAACTAATGAAAAACTGTTTTTT. The encoded protein is CASSERATGGTTNEKLFF.

J is TRBJ2-3 and V is TRBV27, with D unclear. The CDR3 contains 15 residues. CDR1 MNHEY and CDR2 SMNVEV come from the germline V gene (reference sequence). Trimming took 6 bases from V and 0 from J, leaving 13 bases between them. The CDR3 region has the DNA TGTGCCAGCAGCCTGACTCCCCCTAGCACAGATACGCAGTATTTT. Protein: CASSLTPPSTDTQYF.

This clone was detected only once. The chain recombines TRBV5-6 with TRBJ2-3; TRBD1 matches at 9 bases. The germline gives CDR1 SGHDT, CDR2 YYEEEE. J gave up 4 bases and V 2 bases, and 8 bases lay outside the gene matches. There are 16 residues in the CDR3. This CDR3 is CASSLSGQGCPDTQYF. The CDR3 nucleotides read TGTGCCAGCAGCTTATCAGGACAGGGGTGCCCAGATACGCAGTATTTT.

There are a few counts of this clone. The chain couples TRBV4-3 to TRBJ2-7; 12 nucleotides match TRBD2. The CDR3 is 16 amino acids. Trimming removed 1 base from V and 3 bases from J; junction bases left unmatched: 4. Germline V gives CDR1 LGHNA, CDR2 YSLEER. The CDR3 bases are TGCGCCAGCAGCCAAGCCCCGACTAGCGGGAGCTACGAGCAGTACTTC. This sequence encodes CASSQAPTSGSYEQYF.

The CDR3 DNA is TGTGCCAGCAGCGTAGATGCAGGGGGCAGTGAAAAACTGTTTTTT. It encodes CASSVDAGGSEKLFF. The rearrangement uses TRBV9 and TRBJ1-4, with 8 bases fitting TRBD1. Germline assignment: CDR1 SGDLS and CDR2 YYNGEE. J gave up 7 bases and V 0 bases, and 5 bases lay outside the gene matches. The CDR3 loop spans 15 amino acids. Combining the CDR3 with reference TRBV9 and TRBJ1-4 gives the whole variable domain DSGVTQTPKHLITATGQRVTLRCSPRSGDLSVYWYQQSLDQGLQFLIQYYNGEERAKGNILERFSAQQFPDLHSELNLSSLELGDSALYFCASSVDAGGSEKLFFGSGTQLSVL.

V usage is TRBV28 and J usage is TRBJ2-1; TRBD1 agrees at 12 bases. After removal of 5 bases from V and 15 bases from J, the junction contained 5 bases not matched to a gene. The CDR3 runs to 12 residues. The germline gives CDR1 MDHEN, CDR2 SYDVKM. CDR3 nucleotides: TGTGCCAGCAGTAAACGGGACAGGGGGCGGTTCTTC. Translating gives CASSKRDRGRFF.

V and J are TRBV30 and TRBJ2-4; TRBD2 matches 9 bases. Losses at the gene ends were 2 bases for V and 5 bases for J; bases not matched to a gene: 10. The germline V gene has CDR1 GTSNPN and CDR2 SVGIG (reference sequence). The CDR3 has 16 amino acids. The CDR3 protein is CAWSTLGGGGENIQYF. In nucleotides, the CDR3 is TGTGCCTGGAGTACCCTCGGGGGCGGGGGGGAAAACATTCAGTACTTC.

V and J are TRBV5-5 and TRBJ1-1, with 7 bases that match TRBD1. Trimming cost V 4 bases and J 12 bases; bases outside gene matches: 3. Germline loops: CDR1 SGHKS, CDR2 YYEKEE (reference sequence). The CDR3 loop spans 10 amino acids. CDR3 nucleotides: TGTGCCAGCAGCGAGGACAGGACTTTCTTT. Its protein product is CASSEDRTFF.

The chain combines TRBV5-1 with TRBJ2-7; D ambiguous. Germline V gene sequence: CDR1 SGHRS, CDR2 YFSETQ. V was cut by 0 bases and J by 0 bases, with 13 bases left in between. This CDR3 spans 16 amino acids. DNA for the CDR3: TGCGCCAGCAGCTTGGCCTACCAGGCCACCTCCTACGAGCAGTACTTC. Translating gives CASSLAYQATSYEQYF. Variable domain in full (rest from reference TRBV5-1 and TRBJ2-7): KAGVTQTPRYLIKTRGQQVTLSCSPISGHRSVSWYQQTPGQGLQFLFEYFSETQRNKGNFPGRFSGRQFSNSRSEMNVSTLELGDSALYLCASSLAYQATSYEQYFGPGTRLTVT.

The chain has TRBV7-2 and TRBJ2-2; 11 positions agree with TRBD2. V shed 2 bases and J 6 bases; nucleotides not matched to a gene: 2. The CDR3 runs to 15 residues. From germline, CDR1 is SGHTA and CDR2 FQGNSA. The CDR3 bases are TGTGCCAGCAGCTTAATAGCGGGAGGGCCCGGGGAGCTGTTTTTT. Encoded protein: CASSLIAGGPGELFF.

The chain has TRBV25-1 and TRBJ2-1; D perhaps matches TRBD2 (6 bases). V was pared by 1 base and J by 0 bases, with 10 bases between. Germline V gives CDR1 MGHDK, CDR2 SYGVNS. The CDR3 has 16 amino acids. CDR3 sequence (DNA): TGTGCCAGCAGTGAATTGCGGGGCCACTCCTACAATGAGCAGTTCTTC. Its protein product is CASSELRGHSYNEQFF.

This chain connects TRBV25-1 to TRBJ2-2; tentative D call: TRBD1 (5 bases). V was shortened by 4 bases and J by 6 bases, with 9 bases between the two germline ends. Looked up from germline, CDR1 is MGHDK and CDR2 is SYGVNS. This CDR3 region has 13 residues. The CDR3 DNA follows: TGTGCCAGCAGTGCCTCAGGGCCCGGGGAGCTGTTTTTT. Its translation: CASSASGPGELFF. The variable domain in full, with the rest retrieved from reference TRBV25-1 and TRBJ2-2, is EADIYQTPRYLVIGTGKKITLECSQTMGHDKMYWYQQDPGMELHLIHYSYGVNSTEKGDLSSESTVSRIRTEHFPLTLESARPSHTSQYLCASSASGPGELFFGEGSRLTVL.

This sequence joins TRBV12-5 and TRBJ2-5, with 12 bases identical to TRBD1. This CDR3 region has 17 residues. J lost 4 bases, V lost 1 base, and 7 bases had no gene match. Germline loops: CDR1 LGHNT, CDR2 FRNRAP. The CDR3, as DNA: TGTGCTAGTGGTTTGGCCGGGACAGGGGGCTCAGGAGAGACCCAGTACTTC. Protein sequence: CASGLAGTGGSGETQYF.

The chain carries TRBV19 and TRBJ1-3, with 7 nucleotides matching TRBD1. CDR3 size: 16 residues. J was trimmed by 3 bases and V by 3 bases; bases with no gene match: 8. Germline V lookup: CDR1 LNHDA, CDR2 SQIVND (reference sequence). The CDR3, as DNA: TGTGCCAGTAGTATGGGGGGACAGCCTCATGGAAACACCATATATTTT. It yields the protein CASSMGGQPHGNTIYF.

This chain uses TRBV7-8 with TRBJ1-1; unclear D gene. V was clipped by 1 base and J by 1 base, with 16 bases between them. Germline values: CDR1 SGHVS, CDR2 FQNEAQ. There are 17 residues in the CDR3. CDR3 nucleotides: TGTGCCAGCAGCTTAGATTCCCCCAAGGCGGGGAACACTGAAGCTTTCTTT. Its translation: CASSLDSPKAGNTEAFF.

The rearrangement joins TRBV7-2 to TRBJ2-3; possibly TRBD2 for D (6 bases). The germline gives CDR1 SGHTA, CDR2 FQGNSA. V gave up 3 bases and J gave up 7 bases, with 17 bases separating them. The CDR3 covers 15 residues. In DNA, the CDR3 is TGTGCCAGCAGCTTTGCGGTGCGGGGTAGGAATACGCAGTATTTT. Protein sequence: CASSFAVRGRNTQYF.

CDR3 in DNA: TGTGCCAGCAGTCCATCCCACAGGGTGGCTGAAGCTTTCTTT. This gives the protein CASSPSHRVAEAFF. The chain couples TRBV6-5 to TRBJ1-1; tentatively, D is TRBD1 (6 bases). V was trimmed by 5 bases and J by 6 bases, leaving 16 bases between them. Germline lookup yields CDR1 MNHEY and CDR2 SVGAGI. The CDR3 covers 14 residues.

This chain links TRBV6-5 with TRBJ1-1, with TRBD1 matching 7 bases. There are 16 residues in the CDR3. Germline CDR1 MNHEY, CDR2 SVGAGI. J lost 4 bases, V lost 0 bases, and 8 bases had no gene match. The CDR3 bases are TGTGCCAGCAGTTACTCGAGACTGGCAGGGGGCACTGAAGCTTTCTTT. It specifies CASSYSRLAGGTEAFF.

The chain couples TRBV19 to TRBJ2-5, with D possibly being TRBD1 (6 bases). The DNA end is a closer match to TRBJ2-7, so the J assignment may be wrong. The CDR3 consists of 14 residues. Per germline, CDR1 LNHDA and CDR2 SQIVND (reference sequence). Here the CDR3 reads CASSIDWGRGEQYF. The CDR3 DNA reads TGTGCCAGTAGTATAGATTGGGGCAGGGGCGAGCAGTACTTC.